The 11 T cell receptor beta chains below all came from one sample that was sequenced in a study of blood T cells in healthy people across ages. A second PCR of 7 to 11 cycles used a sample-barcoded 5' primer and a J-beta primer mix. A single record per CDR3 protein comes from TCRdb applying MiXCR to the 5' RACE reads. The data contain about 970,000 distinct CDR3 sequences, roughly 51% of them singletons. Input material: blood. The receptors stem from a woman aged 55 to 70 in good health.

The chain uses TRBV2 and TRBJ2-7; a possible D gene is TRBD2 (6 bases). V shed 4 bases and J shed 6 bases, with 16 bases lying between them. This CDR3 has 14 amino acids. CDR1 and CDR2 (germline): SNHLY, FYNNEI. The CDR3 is CASSVAGREAEQYF. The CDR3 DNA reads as TGTGCCAGCAGTGTGGCGGGACGTGAAGCCGAGCAGTACTTC.

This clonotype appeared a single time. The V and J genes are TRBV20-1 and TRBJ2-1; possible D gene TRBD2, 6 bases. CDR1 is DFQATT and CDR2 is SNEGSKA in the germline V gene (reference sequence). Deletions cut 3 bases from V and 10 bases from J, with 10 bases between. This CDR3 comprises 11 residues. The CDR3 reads CSASGSIEQFF. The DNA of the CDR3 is TGCAGTGCTAGCGGGAGTATCGAGCAGTTCTTC.

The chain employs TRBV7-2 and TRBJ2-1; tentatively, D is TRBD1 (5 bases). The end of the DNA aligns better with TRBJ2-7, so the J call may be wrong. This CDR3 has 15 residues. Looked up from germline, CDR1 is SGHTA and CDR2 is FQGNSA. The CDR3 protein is CASSLFGAPYNEQYF. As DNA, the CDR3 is TGTGCCAGCAGCTTATTTGGGGCTCCTTACAATGAGCAGTACTTC.

CDR3 loop: CASSQKGWNEQFF. The DNA for the CDR3 is TGTGCCAGCAGCCAAAAAGGGTGGAATGAGCAGTTCTTC. The rearrangement links TRBV3-1 to TRBJ2-1; unclear D gene. The germline CDR1 and CDR2 sequences are LGHDT and YNNKEL (reference sequence). Trimming took 2 bases from V and 7 from J, leaving 9 bases between them. The CDR3 totals 13 residues.

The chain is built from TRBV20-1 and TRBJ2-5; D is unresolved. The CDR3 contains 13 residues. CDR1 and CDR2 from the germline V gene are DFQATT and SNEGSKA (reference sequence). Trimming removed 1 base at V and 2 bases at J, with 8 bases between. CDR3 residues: CSARVRQQETQYF. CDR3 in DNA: TGCAGTGCTAGAGTCCGTCAGCAAGAGACCCAGTACTTC.

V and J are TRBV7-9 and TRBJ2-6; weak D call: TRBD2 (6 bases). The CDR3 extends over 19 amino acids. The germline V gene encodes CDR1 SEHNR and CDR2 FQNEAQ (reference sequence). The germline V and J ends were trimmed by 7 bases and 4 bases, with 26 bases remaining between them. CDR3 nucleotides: TGTGCCAGCATCGTGCTCCGTTTGGGGGGAGGTCCCGGGGCCAACGTCCTGACTTTC. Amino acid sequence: CASIVLRLGGGPGANVLTF.

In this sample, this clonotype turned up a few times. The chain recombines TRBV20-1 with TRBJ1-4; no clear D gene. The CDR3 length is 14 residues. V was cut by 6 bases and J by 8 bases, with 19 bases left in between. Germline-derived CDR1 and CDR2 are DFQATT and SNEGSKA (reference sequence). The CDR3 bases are TGCAGTGCCCCGAGGTCGGCCGAGGGAGAAAAACTGTTTTTT. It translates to CSAPRSAEGEKLFF.

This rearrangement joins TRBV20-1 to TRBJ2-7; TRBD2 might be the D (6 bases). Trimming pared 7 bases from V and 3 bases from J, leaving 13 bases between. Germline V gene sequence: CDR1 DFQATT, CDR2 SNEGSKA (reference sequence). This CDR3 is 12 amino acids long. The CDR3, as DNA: TGCAGTGGGGGCCAGGAGGGCTACGAGCAGTACTTC. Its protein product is CSGGQEGYEQYF.

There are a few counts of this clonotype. This chain's CDR3 is CASSLLRSSYEQYF. CDR3 nucleotide sequence: TGTGCCAGCAGCTTACTTAGGAGCTCCTACGAGCAGTACTTC. The rearrangement uses TRBV7-6 and TRBJ2-7; no clear D gene. The V end lost 2 bases, the J end lost 0 bases, and 8 bases lay between the germline ends. The CDR3 is 14 residues long. Per germline, CDR1 SGHVS and CDR2 FNYEAQ.

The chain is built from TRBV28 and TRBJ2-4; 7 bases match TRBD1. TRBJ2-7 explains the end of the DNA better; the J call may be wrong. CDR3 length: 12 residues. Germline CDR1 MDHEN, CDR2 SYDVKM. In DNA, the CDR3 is TGTGCCACCGGACAGGAGTCGTACGAGCAGTACTTC. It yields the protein CATGQESYEQYF.

CDR3 sequence: CSARDPPGNYGYTF. CDR3 DNA sequence: TGCAGTGCTAGAGATCCGCCAGGGAACTATGGCTACACCTTC. The V and J genes are TRBV20-1 and TRBJ1-2; possibly TRBD1 for D (5 bases). Trimming cost V 0 bases and J 2 bases, with 10 bases left between them. The V gene's germline CDR1 is DFQATT and CDR2 SNEGSKA (reference sequence). The CDR3 spans 14 residues.